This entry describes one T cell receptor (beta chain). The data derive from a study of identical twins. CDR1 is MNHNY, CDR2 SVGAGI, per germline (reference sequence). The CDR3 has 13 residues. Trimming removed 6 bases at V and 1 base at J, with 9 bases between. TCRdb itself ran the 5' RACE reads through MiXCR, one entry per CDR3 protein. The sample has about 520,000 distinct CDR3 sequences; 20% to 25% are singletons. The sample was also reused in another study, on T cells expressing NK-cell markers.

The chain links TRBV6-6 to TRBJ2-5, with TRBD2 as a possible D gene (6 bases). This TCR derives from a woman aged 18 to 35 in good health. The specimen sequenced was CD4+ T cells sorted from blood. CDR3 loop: CASRTGSQETQYF. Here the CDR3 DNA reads TGTGCCAGCAGAACCGGGAGCCAAGAGACCCAGTACTTC.